The clone carrying this TCR beta chain was picked up a small number of times. Germline values: CDR1 SGHTA, CDR2 FQGTGA. The CDR3 covers 14 residues. Trimming pared 3 bases from V and 8 bases from J, leaving 11 bases between. The protocol was immunoSEQ multiplex PCR, while the TCRdb copy is restricted to in-frame clones and leaves out a portion. Of roughly 76,000 clones listed, about nine tenths are singletons. The sample is drawn from a study of T cell changes during pregnancy in multiple sclerosis. Sequences were derived from CD4+ T cells from peripheral blood mononuclear cells, sampled in the second trimester of pregnancy. The receptor was isolated from a female donor with multiple sclerosis, enrolled in a pregnancy study. The gene calls are TRBV7-3 and TRBJ1-6; perhaps TRBD1 as D (6 bases). The chain's CDR3 is CASSFKQGDSPLHF. The CDR3 DNA follows: TGTGCCAGCAGCTTCAAACAGGGCGATTCACCCCTCCACTTT.